These 17 T cell receptor beta chains came from one sample sequenced in a study of T-cell memory formation after mild COVID-19. One entry per CDR3 protein, called by TCRdb with MiXCR from the 5' RACE reads. The data contain 400,000 to 500,000 distinct CDR3 sequences, around 19% of them seen just once; the ten biggest clones take up approximately 8.1%. The source material was PBMCs or a T cell subset sorted from them (not recorded which). These TCRs come from an adult woman who had mild COVID-19 (a few samples of this study predate the infection). Cell type and time point are not known.

This clonotype was found many times. This chain connects TRBV5-1 to TRBJ1-2; TRBD1 matches at 8 bases. The CDR3 spans 14 residues. V dropped 3 bases and J dropped 0; count of bases not matched to a gene: 1. Germline V gene lookup returns CDR1 SGHRS and CDR2 YFSETQ. CDR3 loop: CASSWGQANYGYTF. CDR3 DNA sequence: TGCGCCAGCAGCTGGGGACAGGCTAACTATGGCTACACCTTC.

V is TRBV20-1 and J is TRBJ2-7, with D possibly matching TRBD2 (7 bases). Germline V lookup: CDR1 DFQATT, CDR2 SNEGSKA (reference sequence). CDR3 length: 15 residues. V gave up 5 bases and J gave up 7 bases, with 24 bases separating them. The CDR3 reads CSALDDAGALYEQYF. The CDR3, as DNA: TGCAGTGCTCTTGACGACGCGGGGGCCCTCTATGAGCAGTACTTC.

The table lists this clonotype with a few counts. The chain links TRBV12-3 or TRBV12-4 to TRBJ1-5, with TRBD1 as a possible D gene (6 bases). Trimming left V 4 bases short and J 6 bases short, with 13 bases between. The CDR3 length is 14 residues. The CDR3, as DNA: TGTGCCAGCAGTTGGGGCAGGGGCGGTCAGCCCCAGCATTTT. Encoded protein: CASSWGRGGQPQHF.

This clonotype was recorded a few times. This chain joins TRBV18 and TRBJ2-7; D is ambiguous. Germline V lookup: CDR1 KGHSH, CDR2 LQKENI. The V gene lost 3 bases and the J gene lost 3 bases, with 18 bases spanning the gap. The CDR3 runs to 16 residues. The CDR3 sequence is CASSPPRQLKNYEQYF. As DNA, the CDR3 is TGTGCCAGCTCACCGCCCCGGCAGCTTAAGAACTACGAGCAGTACTTC.

The rearrangement uses TRBV7-6 and TRBJ2-3; tentatively, D is TRBD1 (6 bases). In germline, CDR1 is SGHVS, CDR2 FNYEAQ. This CDR3 spans 15 amino acids. Trimming removed 5 bases at V and 6 bases at J, with 18 bases between. The CDR3 protein is CASSLRVGGSDTQYF. DNA of the CDR3: TGTGCCAGCAGCCTCAGGGTTGGGGGCTCTGATACGCAGTATTTT.

The V gene is TRBV12-3 or TRBV12-4, the J gene TRBJ1-2, with TRBD1 identical over 10 bases. The CDR3 consists of 14 residues. Trimming at V came to 6 bases and at J to 6 bases, leaving 7 bases not matched to a gene. CDR3 sequence reads: CASRVMGTGDGYTF. As DNA, the CDR3 is TGTGCCAGCAGAGTTATGGGGACAGGGGATGGCTACACCTTC.

The CDR3 DNA sequence: TGTGCCAGCACCCAGCGGGCAGTGGAGACCCAGTACTTC. This sequence encodes CASTQRAVETQYF. V usage is TRBV12-3 or TRBV12-4 and J usage is TRBJ2-5; D perhaps matches TRBD2 (6 bases). This CDR3 is 13 amino acids long. Between the trimmed V and J ends, which lost 7 bases and 5 bases, there was a span of 14 bases.

This clonotype was counted ten times or more. V usage is TRBV7-2 and J usage is TRBJ2-3; D is unresolved. The V gene lost 5 bases and the J gene lost 1 base, with 10 bases spanning the gap. The length of the CDR3 is 14 residues. The germline V gene has CDR1 SGHTA and CDR2 FQGNSA. CDR3 DNA sequence: TGTGCCAGCAGCCCGGGTGGTGGCACAGATACGCAGTATTTT. Its translation is CASSPGGGTDTQYF.

The chain is built from TRBV12-3 or TRBV12-4 and TRBJ1-2, with D possibly matching TRBD1 (5 bases). V shed 3 bases and J shed 5 bases, with 13 bases lying between them. The CDR3 is 14 amino acids. In nucleotides, the CDR3 is TGTGCCAGCAGTTTCACCGCCGGGGGTTATGGCTACACCTTC. Translation gives CASSFTAGGYGYTF.

This clonotype was seen a handful of times. The chain couples TRBV6-5 to TRBJ1-3; TRBD1 is a possible D gene (5 bases). The length of the CDR3 is 17 residues. Trimming shortened V by 5 bases and J by 3 bases, and 20 bases separated the two germline ends. Germline-derived CDR1 and CDR2 are MNHEY and SVGAGI. The CDR3 region has the DNA TGTGCCAGCAGTGCTACCGGGACCAGGAAAGTTGGAAACACCATATATTTT. This encodes CASSATGTRKVGNTIYF.

This rearrangement joins TRBV6-2 or TRBV6-3 to TRBJ2-1; 8 bases agree with TRBD2. The length of the CDR3 is 15 residues. V trimming: 4 bases; J trimming: 2 bases; junction bases outside the gene matches: 4. Germline CDR1 is MNHEY and CDR2 is SVGEGT. The CDR3 DNA sequence: TGTGCCAGCAGTTCTAGCGGGTTTGCCTACAATGAGCAGTTCTTC. Translating it yields CASSSSGFAYNEQFF.

The V call is TRBV7-3, the J call TRBJ2-1, with TRBD2 matching over 8 bases. Trimming took 5 bases from V and 6 from J; bases not matched to a gene: 12. The CDR3 extends over 16 amino acids. Germline-derived CDR1 and CDR2 are SGHTA and FQGTGA. This CDR3 reads CASSPALAGVTNEQFF. DNA of the CDR3: TGTGCCAGCAGCCCCGCCCTAGCGGGTGTCACCAATGAGCAGTTCTTC. Using reference TRBV7-3 and TRBJ2-1 for the parts outside the CDR3, the full variable domain is GAGVSQTPSNKVTEKGKYVELRCDPISGHTALYWYRQSLGQGPEFLIYFQGTGAADDSGLPNDRFFAVRPEGSVSTLKIQRTERGDSAVYLCASSPALAGVTNEQFFGPGTRLTVL.

This clonotype was counted between two and nine times. CDR3 nucleotide sequence: TGTGCCAGCAGATTTACCATGGACGGGCTGGACGAGCAGTACTTC. It is translated as CASRFTMDGLDEQYF. J is TRBJ2-7 and V is TRBV5-4; D is ambiguous. The CDR3 is 15 residues long. Germline V gene data show CDR1 as SGHNT and CDR2 as YYREEE (reference sequence). Trimming shortened V by 5 bases and J by 5 bases, and 20 bases separated the two germline ends.

V usage is TRBV7-2 and J usage is TRBJ1-4, with 8 bases that match TRBD1. This CDR3 has 18 amino acids. Germline V gene data show CDR1 as SGHTA and CDR2 as FQGNSA. Germline trimming cut 6 bases from V and 5 bases from J; bases unmatched to any gene: 17. CDR3 nucleotides: TGTGCCAGCAGTCTCGGACCGGGACAGGCGGGGGGAAATGAAAAACTGTTTTTT. Translated: CASSLGPGQAGGNEKLFF.

Ten or more counts support this clonotype. The J gene is TRBJ1-5, the V gene TRBV20-1, with 10 positions matching TRBD1. The ends lost 8 bases at V and 7 bases at J; junction bases unmatched: 5. The germline V gene has CDR1 DFQATT and CDR2 SNEGSKA (reference sequence). The CDR3 consists of 12 residues. The CDR3 DNA reads TGCAGTATGGGGACAGGGGAGCAGCCCCAGCATTTT. This translates into CSMGTGEQPQHF.

This clonotype was counted only a few times. J is TRBJ2-4 and V is TRBV4-3; D gene ambiguous. The CDR3 is 15 residues long. Germline lookup yields CDR1 LGHNA and CDR2 YSLEER. Trimming shortened V by 0 bases and J by 8 bases, and 14 bases separated the two germline ends. As DNA, the CDR3 is TGCGCCAGCAGCCAAGACTGGCCTTCATATGACATTCAGTACTTC. This encodes CASSQDWPSYDIQYF.

This clonotype was observed a few times. The chain recombines TRBV6-6 with TRBJ1-5; D is undetermined. Germline V CDR1 and CDR2: MNHNY, SVGAGI (reference sequence). The CDR3 length is 13 residues. Trimming pared 6 bases from V and 7 bases from J, leaving 13 bases between. The CDR3 region is CASRISTPQPQHF. CDR3 in DNA: TGTGCCAGCAGAATCTCCACACCCCAGCCCCAGCATTTT.